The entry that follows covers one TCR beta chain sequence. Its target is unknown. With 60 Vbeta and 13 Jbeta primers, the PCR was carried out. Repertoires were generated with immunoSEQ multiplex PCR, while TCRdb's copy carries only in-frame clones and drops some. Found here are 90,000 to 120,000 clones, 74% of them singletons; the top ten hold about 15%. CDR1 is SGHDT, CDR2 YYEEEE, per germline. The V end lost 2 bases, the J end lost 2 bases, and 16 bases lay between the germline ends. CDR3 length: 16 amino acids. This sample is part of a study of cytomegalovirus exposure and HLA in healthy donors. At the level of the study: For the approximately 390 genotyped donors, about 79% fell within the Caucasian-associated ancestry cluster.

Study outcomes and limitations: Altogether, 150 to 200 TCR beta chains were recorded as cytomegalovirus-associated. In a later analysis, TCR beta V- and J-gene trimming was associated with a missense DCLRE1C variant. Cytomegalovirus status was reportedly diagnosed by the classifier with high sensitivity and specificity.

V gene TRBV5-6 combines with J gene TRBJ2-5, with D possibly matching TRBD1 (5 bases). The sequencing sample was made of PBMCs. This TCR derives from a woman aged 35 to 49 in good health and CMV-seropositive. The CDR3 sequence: CASSLSTARIQETQYF. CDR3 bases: TGTGCCAGCAGCTTATCGACAGCAAGAATACAAGAGACCCAGTACTTC.